The clone carrying this T cell receptor beta chain showed up just a few times. Its antigen is currently unknown. Germline-derived CDR1 and CDR2 are SGHDT and YYEEEE. The CDR3 spans 15 residues. V was cut by 3 bases and J by 2 bases, with 15 bases left in between. Libraries were prepared by immunoSEQ multiplex PCR; TCRdb keeps only in-frame clonotypes and omits some of them. This table holds approximately 70,000 clones, roughly 82% found once. The sample belongs to a study of T cell responses to AZD1222 COVID-19 vaccine. Study-wide results and limits: The donors showed a predominance of white British ancestry and of females, with possible underestimation of clonal diversity. Nearly half of spike-specific TCRs reportedly target variant regions that are unmutated in the B.1.351 and B.1.1.7 variants. Elevations in Spike-specific TCR breadth and depth followed administration of two AZD1222 doses.

Specimen: peripheral blood, collected on day 0 of AZD1222 vaccination. The V gene is TRBV5-6, the J gene TRBJ2-7; the D gene is possibly TRBD1 (6 bases). The receptor was derived from an adult in good health. The CDR3 loop reads CASSSRGYTTYEQYF. CDR3 in DNA: TGTGCCAGCAGCTCCAGGGGTTATACTACCTACGAGCAGTACTTC.